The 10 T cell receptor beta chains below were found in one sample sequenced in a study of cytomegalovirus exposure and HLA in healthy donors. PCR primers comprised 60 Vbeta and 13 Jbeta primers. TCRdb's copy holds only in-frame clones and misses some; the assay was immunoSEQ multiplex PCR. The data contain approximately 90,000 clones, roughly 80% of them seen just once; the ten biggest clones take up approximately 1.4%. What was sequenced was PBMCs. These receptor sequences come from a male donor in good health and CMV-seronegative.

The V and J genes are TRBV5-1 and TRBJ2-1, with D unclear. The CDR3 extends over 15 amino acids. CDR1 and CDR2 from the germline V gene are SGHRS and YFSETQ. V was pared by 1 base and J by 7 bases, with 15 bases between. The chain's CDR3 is CASSLIAQPRNEQFF. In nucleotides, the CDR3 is TGCGCCAGCAGCTTGATAGCTCAGCCTAGGAATGAGCAGTTCTTC. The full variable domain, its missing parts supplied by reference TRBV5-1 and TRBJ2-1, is KAGVTQTPRYLIKTRGQQVTLSCSPISGHRSVSWYQQTPGQGLQFLFEYFSETQRNKGNFPGRFSGRQFSNSRSEMNVSTLELGDSALYLCASSLIAQPRNEQFFGPGTRLTVL.

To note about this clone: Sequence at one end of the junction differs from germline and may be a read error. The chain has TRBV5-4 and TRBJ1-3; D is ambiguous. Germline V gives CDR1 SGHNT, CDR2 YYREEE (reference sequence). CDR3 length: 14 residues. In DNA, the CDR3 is TGTGCCAGCAGCTCGGTGAGCTCTAGAAACACCATATATTTT. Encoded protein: CASSSVSSRNTIYF.

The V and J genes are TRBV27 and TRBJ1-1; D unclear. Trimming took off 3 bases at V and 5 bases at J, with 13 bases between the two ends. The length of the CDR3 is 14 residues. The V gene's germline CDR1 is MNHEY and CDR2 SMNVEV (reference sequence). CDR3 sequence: CASSLGASGTEAFF. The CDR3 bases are TGTGCCAGCAGTTTGGGAGCTTCCGGGACTGAAGCTTTCTTT.

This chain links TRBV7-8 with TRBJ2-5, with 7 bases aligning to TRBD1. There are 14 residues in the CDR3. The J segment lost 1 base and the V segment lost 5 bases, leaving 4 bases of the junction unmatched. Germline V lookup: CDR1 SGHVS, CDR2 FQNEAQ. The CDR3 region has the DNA TGTGCCAGCAGCGCGACAGGGTTCCAAGAGACCCAGTACTTC. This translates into CASSATGFQETQYF.

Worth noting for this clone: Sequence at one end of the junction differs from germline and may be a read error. The CDR3 DNA reads as TGTGCCAGTAGTATCTCCAGGGGGCGCGTACCTGGGGCCAACGGCCTGACTTTC. Protein product: CASSISRGRVPGANGLTF. The chain is built from TRBV19 and TRBJ2-6, with 8 bases aligning to TRBD1. The CDR3 is 18 residues long. CDR1 LNHDA and CDR2 SQIVND come from the germline V gene (reference sequence).

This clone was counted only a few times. The CDR3 protein is CASSLKYPGQGILEQYF. The CDR3 nucleotides are TGCGCCAGCAGCTTAAAATATCCGGGACAGGGAATATTAGAGCAGTACTTC. The gene calls are TRBV5-1 and TRBJ2-7; 9 bases are shared with TRBD1. With 2 bases clipped from V and 7 bases from J, the junction kept 16 bases outside the gene matches. From germline, CDR1 is SGHRS and CDR2 YFSETQ. This CDR3 is 17 amino acids long.

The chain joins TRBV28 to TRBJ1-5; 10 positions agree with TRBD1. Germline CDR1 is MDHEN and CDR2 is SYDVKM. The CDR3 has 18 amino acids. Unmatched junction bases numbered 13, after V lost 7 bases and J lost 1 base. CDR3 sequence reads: CASKDPAGTGESNQPQHF. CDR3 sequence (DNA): TGTGCCAGCAAAGACCCGGCCGGGACAGGGGAAAGCAATCAGCCCCAGCATTTT. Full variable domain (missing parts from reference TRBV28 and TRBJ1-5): DVKVTQSSRYLVKRTGEKVFLECVQDMDHENMFWYRQDPGLGLRLIYFSYDVKMKEKGDIPEGYSVSREKKERFSLILESASTNQTSMYLCASKDPAGTGESNQPQHFGDGTRLSIL.

The CDR3 region has the DNA TGCGCCAGCAGCCCACTAGCGGGGGGGCCCGGTGAGCAGTTCTTC. Translating gives CASSPLAGGPGEQFF. The chain joins TRBV4-3 to TRBJ2-1, with 13 positions matching TRBD2. V shed 4 bases, J shed 9 bases, and the junction held 6 bases outside the gene matches. This CDR3 has 15 residues. Germline V CDR1 and CDR2: LGHNA, YSLEER.

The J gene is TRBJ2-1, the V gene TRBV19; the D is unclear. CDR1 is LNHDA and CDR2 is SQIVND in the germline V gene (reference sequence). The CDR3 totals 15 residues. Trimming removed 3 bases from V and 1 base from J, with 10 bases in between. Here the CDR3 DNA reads TGTGCCAGTAGTATTACCGGAGCTTCCTACAATGAGCAGTTCTTC. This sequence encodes CASSITGASYNEQFF.

CDR3 nucleotides: TGTGCCAGCAGCCCCCCCGACAGGGCCGCCTACGAGCAGTACTTC. This codes for CASSPPDRAAYEQYF. J is TRBJ2-7 and V is TRBV5-6; 7 nucleotides agree with TRBD1. Losses at the gene ends were 4 bases for V and 2 bases for J; bases not matched to a gene: 9. Germline V lookup: CDR1 SGHDT, CDR2 YYEEEE. CDR3 size: 15 residues.